A selection of T cell receptor beta chains follows, all from one sample in a study of human T cells and chemical hapten exposure. MiXCR, run by TCRdb on the RACE reads, gives a single entry per CDR3 protein. The profile shows around 80,000 distinct CDR3 sequences, around 8.7% of them singletons. The specimen was whole blood. These TCRs come from a male donor in good health. Some clones in this sample may be carry-over from other donors' samples. The CDR3 runs from the conserved cysteine through the conserved F or W. The D gene is left open where the match is weak. The size field is filled for only some rows; it gives once, few, many or a size class.

size,J,V,D,DNA,CDR3
NA,TRBJ1-6,TRBV6-1,TRBD1,TGTGCCAGCAGCGAACAGGGGGAATATTCACCCCTCCACTTT,CASSEQGEYSPLHF
few,TRBJ1-2,TRBV20-1,NA,TGCAGTGCTAGAGATACAACAGCTAACTATGGCTACACCTTC,CSARDTTANYGYTF
NA,TRBJ1-1,TRBV5-4,NA,TGTGCCAGCAGCTTGGGGCGCACTGAAGCTTTCTTT,CASSLGRTEAFF
NA,TRBJ1-1,TRBV14,NA,TGTGCCAGCAGCCAAGAGAGGTGGGGGAGAAGTACTGAAGCTTTCTTT,CASSQERWGRSTEAFF
NA,TRBJ1-6,TRBV6-5,NA,TGTGCCAGCAGTTACTCGCTCGGTACCGGGGGTAATTCACCCCTCCACTTT,CASSYSLGTGGNSPLHF
many,TRBJ2-4,TRBV20-1,TRBD2,TGCAGTGCGCGCACTAGCGGGGAGAAAAACATTCAGTACTTC,CSARTSGEKNIQYF
few,TRBJ2-3,TRBV5-4,NA,TGTGCCAGCAGCTTGGCGCAGGGGATAGATACGCAGTATTTT,CASSLAQGIDTQYF
NA,TRBJ2-4,TRBV6-2/TRBV6-3,TRBD1,TGTGCCAGCAGTTACTCCAGGGGGAAGGACAAAAACATTCAGTACTTC,CASSYSRGKDKNIQYF
few,TRBJ2-7,TRBV20-1,TRBD1,TGCAGTGCCTATTCAGGGGGAGACTCCTACGAGCAGTACTTC,CSAYSGGDSYEQYF
few,TRBJ1-6,TRBV11-2,TRBD1,TGTGCCAGCAGCCCCCCACGGACAGGAAATAATTCACCCCTCCACTTT,CASSPPRTGNNSPLHF
few,TRBJ2-2,TRBV12-3/TRBV12-4,NA,TGTGCCAGCAGTTTATGGGCAGGGGAAACCGGGGAGCTGTTTTTT,CASSLWAGETGELFF
NA,TRBJ2-1,TRBV14,NA,TGTGCCAGCAGCCAAGATGAGTCTAACTCCTACAATGAGCAGTTCTTC,CASSQDESNSYNEQFF
many,TRBJ1-4,TRBV7-9,NA,TGTGCCAGCAGCTTAGAGGCGGATGAAAAACTGTTTTTT,CASSLEADEKLFF
NA,TRBJ2-3,TRBV2,TRBD2,TGTGCCAGCAGTGATGGGCCTAGCGGGGGGACAGATACGCAGTATTTT,CASSDGPSGGTDTQYF
NA,TRBJ1-1,TRBV29-1,NA,TGCAGCGACAGGGAGGGAGTTGAAGCTTTCTTT,CSDREGVEAFF
NA,TRBJ1-2,TRBV18,TRBD1,TGTGCCAGCTCTCTCGGACAGGGGCCGCACTATGGCTACACCTTC,CASSLGQGPHYGYTF
many,TRBJ2-3,TRBV25-1,TRBD1,TGTGCCAGCAGTGAGGGACAGGCGAGCACAGATACGCAGTATTTT,CASSEGQASTDTQYF
few,TRBJ2-5,TRBV7-3,NA,TGTGCCAGCAGTCGGACCCCAGGGGAGACCCAGTACTTC,CASSRTPGETQYF
NA,TRBJ1-1,TRBV5-4,NA,TGTGCCAGCAGCGGGATGGGGGAGGGGACTGAAGCTTTCTTT,CASSGMGEGTEAFF
NA,TRBJ1-2,TRBV12-3/TRBV12-4,NA,TGTGCCAGCAGTTTAATACAGCCAGTGCGGGGTCTAAACTATGGCTACACCTTC,CASSLIQPVRGLNYGYTF
NA,TRBJ2-3,TRBV7-6,NA,TGTGCCAGCAGCTTACCGGCGGCGAGCACAGATACGCAGTATTTT,CASSLPAASTDTQYF
few,TRBJ2-2,TRBV29-1,NA,TGCAGCGTTGCCAGGACCGCGAACACCGGGGAGCTGTTTTTT,CSVARTANTGELFF
NA,TRBJ1-1,TRBV4-1,TRBD1,TGCGCCAGCAGCCAAGAAGACAGGGGGCGTACCACGGCCCCGAACACTGAAGCTTTCTTT,CASSQEDRGRTTAPNTEAFF
many,TRBJ2-3,TRBV29-1,NA,TGCAGCGGGGGGGACAACACAGATACGCAGTATTTT,CSGGDNTDTQYF
NA,TRBJ2-2,TRBV11-2,NA,TGTGCCAGCAGCTTAGATGACTCTTGGATGGCGCTGTTTTTT,CASSLDDSWMALFF
many,TRBJ1-2,TRBV3-1,NA,TGTGCCAGCAGCAGCAGGGGCCCCTATGGCTACACCTTC,CASSSRGPYGYTF
NA,TRBJ1-1,TRBV5-1,NA,TGCGCCAGCAGTCCCGGGACGGCGTACACTGAAGCTTTCTTT,CASSPGTAYTEAFF
NA,TRBJ1-5,TRBV3-1,NA,TGTGCCAGCAGCGGGATGGAAGATCAGCCCCAGCATTTT,CASSGMEDQPQHF
many,TRBJ2-3,TRBV29-1,TRBD1,TGCAGCGCACACAGGGGGTGGACAGATACGCAGTATTTT,CSAHRGWTDTQYF
few,TRBJ1-6,TRBV4-3,TRBD1,TGCGCCAGCAGCCAAGAATTTGGGGGGGGAACAGGGGCTAATTCACCCCTCCACTTT,CASSQEFGGGTGANSPLHF
NA,TRBJ1-5,TRBV27,NA,TGTGCCAGCAGTTTCGGAAATCATCAGCCCCAGCATTTT,CASSFGNHQPQHF
many,TRBJ1-3,TRBV19,NA,TGTGCCAGTAGTATGACCCCCTCTGGAAACACCATATATTTT,CASSMTPSGNTIYF
NA,TRBJ2-7,TRBV2,TRBD2,TGTGCCAGCAGATTGGGACTAGCAGCCTCCTACGAGCAGTACTTC,CASRLGLAASYEQYF
NA,TRBJ1-5,TRBV7-2,NA,TGTGCCAGCAGCATAAGAGATAGCAATCAGCCCCAGCATTTT,CASSIRDSNQPQHF
NA,TRBJ1-1,TRBV7-6,NA,TGTGCCAGCAGCTTAGCGCCAGTGAACACTGAAGCTTTCTTT,CASSLAPVNTEAFF
NA,TRBJ2-7,TRBV6-2/TRBV6-3,NA,TGTGCCAGCAGTTCCCGGGATGTTGACGAGCAGTACTTC,CASSSRDVDEQYF
NA,TRBJ1-1,TRBV12-5,NA,TGTGCTAGTGGTCCGGTGACTGAAGCTTTCTTT,CASGPVTEAFF